This passage covers 10 T cell receptor beta chains from one sample sequenced in a study of cytomegalovirus exposure and HLA in healthy donors (TCRdb year 2017). The receptor library was made with the immunoSEQ multiplex PCR assay. A mixture of 60 forward primers for TCR Vbeta segments and 13 reverse primers for TCR Jbeta segments was used in the multiplex PCR. TCRdb took this table from immuneACCESS and kept in-frame rearrangements with V and J called. Such tables lack part of the clones; where checked against another copy, unresolved V genes explain under half of the gap, and the rest is unexplained. The sample profile shows around 90,000 clones; roughly four fifths of them were found once. In total, the top ten clones hold approximately 3.6% of the sample. The material sequenced was PBMCs. These receptors were obtained from a man between 50 and 59 years old in good health and CMV-seronegative.

This chain connects TRBV28 to TRBJ2-7; TRBD2 matches at 7 bases. This CDR3 spans 15 amino acids. The germline V gene has CDR1 MDHEN and CDR2 SYDVKM. Trimming cost V 6 bases and J 2 bases; bases outside gene matches: 10. The CDR3 DNA reads TGTGCCAGCAGACTCGGGACTATACTCCCCTACGAGCAGTACTTC. Translating it yields CASRLGTILPYEQYF.

The chain is built from TRBV9 and TRBJ1-4; 9 bases map to TRBD1. The CDR3 extends over 15 amino acids. Germline CDR1 SGDLS, CDR2 YYNGEE. V lost 0 bases and J lost 8; bases outside the gene matches: 5. The CDR3: CASSVAGTGYEKLFF. The CDR3 nucleotides read TGTGCCAGCAGCGTAGCCGGGACAGGGTACGAAAAACTGTTTTTT.

The chain carries TRBV28 and TRBJ2-1; TRBD2 matches 8 bases. The V and J ends lost 4 bases and 5 bases, in that order; junction bases with no gene match: 10. The CDR3 loop spans 16 amino acids. In germline, CDR1 is MDHEN, CDR2 SYDVKM. CDR3 in amino acids: CASSSLSAGGHNEQFF. In DNA form, the CDR3 reads TGTGCCAGCAGTTCCCTCTCGGCGGGAGGCCACAATGAGCAGTTCTTC.

The chain is built from TRBV29-1 and TRBJ1-2; D might be TRBD1 (5 bases). The V gene lost 5 bases and the J gene lost 5 bases, with 9 bases spanning the gap. The CDR3 totals 11 residues. Germline CDR1 and CDR2: SQVTM and ANQGSEA. CDR3 residues: CSVMEGYGYTF. DNA of the CDR3: TGCAGCGTTATGGAGGGGTATGGCTACACCTTC.

The chain joins TRBV4-3 to TRBJ2-5; 7 nucleotides match TRBD2. The germline V gene encodes CDR1 LGHNA and CDR2 YSLEER. V lost 3 bases to trimming and J lost 1 base; unmatched junction nucleotides: 5. There are 15 residues in the CDR3. CDR3 coding DNA: TGCGCCAGCAGCCATTCACCTAGCGGCCAAGAGACCCAGTACTTC. Translation: CASSHSPSGQETQYF.

CDR3 protein: CASSSLAGGPYEQYF. CDR3 nucleotide sequence: TGCGCCAGCAGCTCCCTAGCGGGAGGCCCCTACGAGCAGTACTTC. This chain connects TRBV5-1 to TRBJ2-7; 11 nucleotides line up with TRBD2. This CDR3 comprises 15 residues. Germline lookup yields CDR1 SGHRS and CDR2 YFSETQ. Trimming cost V 3 bases and J 2 bases; bases outside gene matches: 4.

The chain uses TRBV19 and TRBJ2-6; 7 nucleotides line up with TRBD1. V shed 4 bases, J shed 12 bases, and the junction held 12 bases outside the gene matches. Germline CDR1 and CDR2: LNHDA and SQIVND (reference sequence). The CDR3 totals 15 residues. The CDR3, as DNA: TGTGCCAGTAGTAAGGACAGGTCACCTGTCCGCGTCCTGACTTTC. It codes for CASSKDRSPVRVLTF. Filled out from reference TRBV19 and TRBJ2-6, the complete variable domain reads DGGITQSPKYLFRKEGQNVTLSCEQNLNHDAMYWYRQDPGQGLRLIYYSQIVNDFQKGDIAEGYSVSREKKESFPLTVTSAQKNPTAFYLCASSKDRSPVRVLTFGAGSRLTVL.

This sequence joins TRBV29-1 and TRBJ1-2, with a weak D call TRBD1 (5 bases). This CDR3 has 12 residues. Trimming pared 5 bases from V and 6 bases from J, leaving 13 bases between. CDR1 is SQVTM and CDR2 is ANQGSEA in the germline V gene. The CDR3 DNA reads TGCAGCGTTTTCCTAGACAGAGATGGCTACACCTTC. Its translation: CSVFLDRDGYTF.

The chain combines TRBV5-4 with TRBJ2-7; D possibly corresponds to TRBD2 (5 bases). CDR1 and CDR2 from the germline V gene are SGHNT and YYREEE (reference sequence). The CDR3 length is 13 residues. Trimming stripped 1 base from V and 5 bases from J, with 10 bases between. In DNA form, the CDR3 reads TGTGCCAGCAGCTTGAGTCCAGCGGACGAGCAGTACTTC. It encodes CASSLSPADEQYF.

V and J are TRBV28 and TRBJ2-7, with D maybe TRBD2 (5 bases). CDR1 and CDR2 (germline): MDHEN, SYDVKM. The CDR3 sequence is 12 residues long. Trimming cost V 5 bases and J 7 bases, with 12 bases left between them. In nucleotides, the CDR3 is TGTGCCAGCAGTCCCCTATGGGAGGAGCAGTACTTC. It specifies CASSPLWEEQYF.